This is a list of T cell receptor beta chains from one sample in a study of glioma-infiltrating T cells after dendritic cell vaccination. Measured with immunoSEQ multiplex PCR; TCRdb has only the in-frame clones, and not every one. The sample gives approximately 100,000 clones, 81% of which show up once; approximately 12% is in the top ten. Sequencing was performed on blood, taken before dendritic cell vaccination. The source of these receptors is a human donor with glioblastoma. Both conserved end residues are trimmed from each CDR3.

CDR3: ASSRGAGGSGYT; V: TRBV5-1
CDR3: ASSPTLNTEAF; V: TRBV7-8
CDR3: AWSGQFNQPQH; V: TRBV30
CDR3: ASSRDSNSGNTIY; V: TRBV5-8
CDR3: ASSERRGQAYEQY; V: TRBV6-1
CDR3: ASSEVSGGAPVLT; V: TRBV6-1
CDR3: ASPDRDSYEQY; V: TRBV10-2
CDR3: ASSSSGGADTGELF; V: TRBV4-2
CDR3: ASSLDRGYTIY; V: TRBV5-1
CDR3: ASSPVHWAGGQHEQY; V: TRBV18
CDR3: ASSFGGELQETQY; V: TRBV11-3
CDR3: ASSSGTSQETQY; V: TRBV2
CDR3: ASSDYSGPKLNEQF; V: TRBV7-6
CDR3: ASSRNWGLSSYNEQF; V: TRBV7-2
CDR3: SVEFSYGYT; V: TRBV29-1
CDR3: SVKDSKVPQETQY; V: TRBV29-1
CDR3: ASSQEPGREAGGRDTQY; V: TRBV4-3
CDR3: ASSEPSGSHNEQF; V: TRBV10-2
CDR3: ASSLEGADRVNEKLF; V: TRBV5-6
CDR3: ASSLTGQGNTEAF; V: TRBV7-2
CDR3: ASSLDGPYEQY; V: TRBV11-2
CDR3: ASSQGDRFGAGTGELF; V: TRBV4-1
CDR3: SVNRDRNTEAF; V: TRBV29-1
CDR3: ASSPSGAEAF; V: TRBV18
CDR3: ASSISLAGETQY; V: TRBV19
CDR3: ASSRTSGAHSYEQY; V: TRBV27
CDR3: ASSLVGGGKSSYNEQF; V: TRBV7-2
CDR3: ASSLTGGMNTEAF; V: TRBV5-6
CDR3: ASSSTGRFGNTIY; V: TRBV7-9
CDR3: ASSLSSGGSGNTIY; V: TRBV4-3
CDR3: ASSLTTQSTGELF; V: TRBV7-9
CDR3: ASSPRQGATDTQY; V: TRBV5-1
CDR3: ASRTGDGTDTQY; V: TRBV28
CDR3: ASSATSGFFTGELF; V: TRBV9
CDR3: ASSLARTGRSQPQH; V: TRBV7-8
CDR3: ASKAPAFEQY; V: TRBV2
CDR3: ASSSEGAPDTEAF; V: TRBV5-1
CDR3: ASSVTGTSGTDTQY; V: TRBV9
CDR3: ASRMGLSSYNEQF; V: TRBV27
CDR3: ASRGRGREKLF; V: TRBV11-3
CDR3: ASTWGAGGRPETQY; V: TRBV5-4
CDR3: ASSTDRGFQETQY; V: TRBV19
CDR3: ASSIEGSGGTDTQY; V: TRBV19
CDR3: ASSGTGWNEKLF; V: TRBV7-9
CDR3: ASSPSGADLTYEQY; V: TRBV7-2
CDR3: ASSEVRGAGELF; V: TRBV6-4
CDR3: ASSVGTNYGYT; V: TRBV9
CDR3: ATSAGTGEETQY; V: TRBV15
CDR3: ASSLRTSGVNEQF; V: TRBV5-4
CDR3: ASSISGTQPPYEQY; V: TRBV19
CDR3: ASSEGPVNTEAF; V: TRBV9
CDR3: ASSLAGSVGGDGYT; V: TRBV7-8
CDR3: ASSFFGQGSDEQY; V: TRBV5-1
CDR3: ASRRTGVNEKLF; V: TRBV19
CDR3: ASSKGLAGGGWSNEQF; V: TRBV21-1
CDR3: ASSPRVPTRRGGTEAF; V: TRBV7-8
CDR3: ASRRRTGTGNNSPLH; V: TRBV5-1
CDR3: AWAPVPGGSPLH; V: TRBV30
CDR3: ASSIYREAF; V: TRBV13
CDR3: ASSSYLRDSTDTQY; V: TRBV27